These 21 T cell receptor beta chains share one sample of origin, sequenced in a study of blood T cell repertoires in COVID-19. Assay: immunoSEQ multiplex PCR; the TCRdb copy retains only in-frame clones and omits some. The table shows 95,000 to 150,000 clones, with roughly 77% occurring only once. Sequenced material: peripheral blood. The receptors shown here come from a man aged 60 to 69 with active or convalescent COVID-19.

The chain is built from TRBV19 and TRBJ2-7; the match to TRBD2 covers 12 bases. V shed 1 base, J shed 2 bases, and the junction held 6 bases outside the gene matches. From germline, CDR1 is LNHDA and CDR2 SQIVND (reference sequence). The CDR3 sequence is 17 residues long. The DNA of the CDR3 is TGTGCCAGTAGTATAGCTACTAGCGGGAGGAACGCCTACGAGCAGTACTTC. Translating it yields CASSIATSGRNAYEQYF.

V is TRBV27 and J is TRBJ2-5; 10 bases are shared with TRBD2. This CDR3 is 15 amino acids long. CDR1 is MNHEY and CDR2 is SMNVEV in the germline V gene (reference sequence). J was trimmed by 4 bases and V by 4 bases; bases with no gene match: 6. CDR3 in amino acids: CASSSLAGERETQYF. In nucleotides, the CDR3 is TGTGCCAGCAGTTCCCTAGCGGGAGAAAGAGAGACCCAGTACTTC.

The chain joins TRBV6-1 to TRBJ2-1; 10 bases align to TRBD1. The CDR3 spans 18 residues. Germline loops: CDR1 MNHNS, CDR2 SASEGT. With V trimmed by 0 bases and J by 2 bases, 7 bases remained unmatched. The CDR3 here is CASSEARGQGTAYNEQFF. CDR3 coding DNA: TGTGCCAGCAGTGAAGCACGGGGACAGGGGACGGCCTACAATGAGCAGTTCTTC.

The rearrangement uses TRBV19 and TRBJ2-6; 11 nucleotides line up with TRBD1. The V gene's germline CDR1 is LNHDA and CDR2 SQIVND (reference sequence). The CDR3 extends over 18 amino acids. V lost 2 bases and J lost 0; bases outside the gene matches: 3. This CDR3 reads CASSIYGTGGSGANVLTF. CDR3 in DNA: TGTGCCAGTAGTATATACGGGACAGGGGGCTCTGGGGCCAACGTCCTGACTTTC.

This clone showed up just once. This sequence joins TRBV10-3 and TRBJ1-6; 7 nucleotides align to TRBD1. The trim removed 5 bases at V and 1 base at J, leaving 5 bases unmatched. Germline lookup yields CDR1 ENHRY and CDR2 SYGVKD. The length of the CDR3 is 16 residues. In nucleotides, the CDR3 is TGTGCCATCAGTAGACAGGGAGGATCCTATAATTCACCCCTCCACTTT. Protein product: CAISRQGGSYNSPLHF.

Points on this clone: Other DNA variants within this sample encode the same CDR3. The chain links TRBV28 to TRBJ2-3; 8 bases line up with TRBD2. CDR1 is MDHEN and CDR2 is SYDVKM in the germline V gene. The V gene end was trimmed by 8 bases and the J gene end by 2 bases; junction bases not matched to a gene: 3. This CDR3 region has 13 residues. The CDR3 region is CASLAGNTDTQYF. CDR3 nucleotides: TGTGCCAGCCTAGCGGGTAACACAGATACGCAGTATTTT.

The chain joins TRBV5-1 to TRBJ2-4; possibly TRBD1 for D (5 bases). V was cut by 1 base and J by 6 bases, with 11 bases left in between. The CDR3 covers 14 residues. Germline CDR1 and CDR2: SGHRS and YFSETQ. The CDR3 loop is CASSLTRALNIQYF. The DNA for the CDR3 is TGCGCCAGCAGCTTGACCAGGGCTCTAAACATTCAGTACTTC.

This clone was observed a few times. This chain links TRBV18 with TRBJ1-1, with TRBD1 identical over 7 bases. Trimming took 5 bases from V and 1 from J; bases not matched to a gene: 13. CDR3 length: 17 residues. Germline V gene sequence: CDR1 KGHSH, CDR2 LQKENI. The CDR3 DNA reads TGTGCCAGCTCAGCCCAATATACCGGGACAGAGAACACTGAAGCTTTCTTT. This encodes CASSAQYTGTENTEAFF.

This clone has just a few counts. The rearrangement links TRBV28 to TRBJ2-7, with D perhaps matching TRBD2 (5 bases). This CDR3 has 14 residues. From germline, CDR1 is MDHEN and CDR2 SYDVKM. Trimming cost V 5 bases and J 3 bases, with 14 bases left between them. The CDR3: CASSPAGVGYEQYF. The DNA for the CDR3 is TGTGCCAGCAGTCCGGCGGGCGTAGGCTACGAGCAGTACTTC.

To note about this clone: In the same sample, other DNA sequences code for this CDR3. The CDR3 DNA is TGTGCCAGCTCACGGGACACACACAATGAGCAGTTCTTC. The encoded protein is CASSRDTHNEQFF. This sequence joins TRBV18 and TRBJ2-1; D is perhaps TRBD1 (6 bases). Germline lookup yields CDR1 KGHSH and CDR2 LQKENI. Trimming shortened V by 4 bases and J by 5 bases, and 9 bases separated the two germline ends. There are 13 residues in the CDR3.

This clone showed up just once. The chain is built from TRBV5-1 and TRBJ1-2; D is undetermined. Germline CDR1 SGHRS, CDR2 YFSETQ. Trimming stripped 5 bases from V and 5 bases from J, with 16 bases between. The CDR3 runs to 14 residues. The CDR3 loop is CASSQRTGNYGYTF. In DNA form, the CDR3 reads TGCGCCAGCAGTCAAAGGACGGGGAATTATGGCTACACCTTC.

The gene calls are TRBV4-3 and TRBJ2-7; 7 bases align to TRBD1. V shed 0 bases and J 6 bases; nucleotides not matched to a gene: 5. This CDR3 is 14 amino acids long. Germline CDR1 reads LGHNA; CDR2 reads YSLEER. Here the CDR3 DNA reads TGCGCCAGCAGCCAAGAAGGGACAGTCGGCGAGCAGTACTTC. As protein: CASSQEGTVGEQYF.

This clone appeared a few times. This chain uses TRBV2 with TRBJ1-5; 10 positions agree with TRBD1. The CDR3 is 15 amino acids. In germline, CDR1 is SNHLY, CDR2 FYNNEI. J lost 5 bases, V lost 6 bases, and 7 bases had no gene match. Written as DNA, the CDR3 is TGTGCCAGCAGAAGCGGACAGGGGGGGCATCAGCCCCAGCATTTT. It is translated as CASRSGQGGHQPQHF.

This clone was recorded once. The chain carries TRBV4-2 and TRBJ2-1; D may be TRBD2 (5 bases). The CDR3 spans 17 residues. The germline V and J ends were trimmed by 0 bases and 2 bases, with 14 bases remaining between them. Looked up from germline, CDR1 is LGHNA and CDR2 is YNFKEQ. This chain's CDR3 is CASSQEVSGSTYNEQFF. The CDR3, as DNA: TGTGCCAGCAGCCAAGAAGTGAGTGGGAGTACCTACAATGAGCAGTTCTTC.

The chain uses TRBV29-1 and TRBJ2-3; 7 positions match TRBD2. CDR1 and CDR2 from the germline V gene are SQVTM and ANQGSEA. V trimming: 6 bases; J trimming: 3 bases; junction bases outside the gene matches: 9. CDR3 size: 14 residues. CDR3 loop: CSVLGREQTDTQYF. The CDR3 bases are TGCAGCGTCCTAGGGCGGGAGCAGACAGATACGCAGTATTTT.

This clone came up a few times. The genes are TRBV9 and TRBJ1-3; no definite D call. This CDR3 has 15 residues. V was trimmed by 4 bases and J by 0 bases, leaving 11 bases between them. The germline V gene has CDR1 SGDLS and CDR2 YYNGEE. The CDR3 sequence: CASSTGSVSGNTIYF. The CDR3 nucleotides read TGTGCCAGCAGCACTGGGAGCGTCTCTGGAAACACCATATATTTT.

This sequence joins TRBV6-6 and TRBJ1-6; TRBD1 matches at 9 bases. The CDR3 contains 16 residues. CDR1 is MNHNY and CDR2 is SVGAGI in the germline V gene (reference sequence). Trimming cost V 7 bases and J 7 bases; bases outside gene matches: 11. The chain's CDR3 is CASTGRVQGANSPLHF. The CDR3 bases are TGTGCCAGCACCGGAAGAGTACAGGGGGCGAATTCACCCCTCCACTTT.

This chain links TRBV19 with TRBJ2-5; 10 bases agree with TRBD1. The CDR3 consists of 14 residues. CDR1 is LNHDA and CDR2 is SQIVND in the germline V gene (reference sequence). J was trimmed by 5 bases and V by 8 bases; bases with no gene match: 8. The CDR3 DNA reads as TGTGCCAGTTCAGACAGGGGGCAGGTGGAGACCCAGTACTTC. Translated, it gives CASSDRGQVETQYF. Full variable domain (missing parts from reference TRBV19 and TRBJ2-5): DGGITQSPKYLFRKEGQNVTLSCEQNLNHDAMYWYRQDPGQGLRLIYYSQIVNDFQKGDIAEGYSVSREKKESFPLTVTSAQKNPTAFYLCASSDRGQVETQYFGPGTRLLVL.

The rearrangement uses TRBV6-2 or TRBV6-3 and TRBJ2-7, with D possibly matching TRBD1 (6 bases). Germline CDR1 MNHEY, CDR2 SVGEGT. The length of the CDR3 is 13 residues. Trimming removed 3 bases from V and 1 base from J, with 7 bases in between. The CDR3 protein is CASSYQGSYEQYF. The CDR3 DNA is TGTGCCAGCAGTTATCAGGGGTCCTACGAGCAGTACTTC.

V and J are TRBV5-4 and TRBJ1-2; D unclear. The V end was cut by 0 bases, the J end by 7 bases, with 13 bases between. The CDR3 has 14 amino acids. Germline V gene data show CDR1 as SGHNT and CDR2 as YYREEE (reference sequence). The CDR3 loop reads CASSLEPVDPGYTF. The CDR3 DNA sequence: TGTGCCAGCAGCTTGGAACCAGTTGATCCTGGCTACACCTTC.

This clone has only one observation. CDR3 protein: CATSDGGEGEQYF. Here the CDR3 DNA reads TGTGCCACCAGTGATGGAGGGGAAGGCGAGCAGTACTTC. The V gene is TRBV24-1, the J gene TRBJ2-7; a weak D match, TRBD2 (6 bases). The CDR3 is 13 amino acids. V lost 3 bases to trimming and J lost 6 bases, with 11 bases between them. Germline V gene data show CDR1 as KGHDR and CDR2 as SFDVKD.